This T cell receptor (beta chain) emerged from a study of blood T cell repertoires in COVID-19. Study-wide background: Italy, Spain and the United States were the sources of the convalescent and acute COVID-19 samples. PBMCs, B-cell-depleted T cells, or T cells provided the cDNA or gDNA that made up the material.

Per the germline V gene, CDR1 is SQVTM and CDR2 is ANQGSEA. This CDR3 region has 15 residues. After removal of 2 bases from V and 6 bases from J, the junction contained 7 bases not matched to a gene. In this sample, this clone turned up once. In the source study's methods: Reference gene primers were amplified, and this amplification served to estimate nucleated cell counts. Using immunoSEQ multiplex PCR, the repertoire was profiled, and TCRdb retains in-frame clones only, with some absent. V and J calls and clone size are copied from that table; D and trimming were computed from the DNA. Among approximately 400,000 clones listed, roughly 88% were seen once.

This TCR derives from a woman between 45 and 60 years old with COVID-19, enrolled during active disease. Sequenced sample: peripheral blood. The chain combines TRBV29-1 with TRBJ2-3, with 11 bases lining up with TRBD2. DNA for the CDR3: TGCAGCGTTGAATCCCTAGCGGGGGGACTGGATACGCAGTATTTT. It codes for CSVESLAGGLDTQYF.